This TCR beta chain was found in a study of glioma-infiltrating T cells after dendritic cell vaccination. Across the whole study: Dendritic cells derived from monocytes and pulsed with autologous tumor lysate formed the vaccine. Patients received three intradermal dendritic cell vaccine injections at biweekly intervals.

All glioblastoma patients lacked an isocitrate dehydrogenase mutation. V dropped 1 base and J dropped 5; count of bases not matched to a gene: 3. CDR1 is LNHDA, CDR2 SQIVND, per germline (reference sequence). The CDR3 consists of 16 residues. Up to about 2 ug genomic DNA was used for TCRB CDR3 amplification. TCRdb keeps only in-frame clones here, not all; method: immunoSEQ multiplex PCR. This table holds about 73,000 clones, over 75% found once. The rearrangement links TRBV19 to TRBJ2-2, with TRBD2 matching 11 bases. The sequencing here drew on blood, taken before dendritic cell vaccination. This clonotype was obtained from a human donor with glioblastoma. This CDR3 is CASSIVAGGRTGELFF. The CDR3 nucleotides read TGTGCCAGTAGTATAGTAGCGGGGGGGCGAACCGGGGAGCTGTTTTTT.